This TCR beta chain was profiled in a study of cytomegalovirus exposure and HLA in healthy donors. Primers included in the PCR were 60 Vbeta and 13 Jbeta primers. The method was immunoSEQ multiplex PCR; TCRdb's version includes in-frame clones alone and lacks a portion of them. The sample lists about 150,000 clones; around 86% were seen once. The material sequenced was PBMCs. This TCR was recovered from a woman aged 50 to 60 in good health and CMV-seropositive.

The DNA of the CDR3 is TGCGCCAGCAGCTTGGGCTATGCGGGACGTGGATACAATGAGCAGTTCTTC. This gives the protein CASSLGYAGRGYNEQFF. This chain connects TRBV5-1 to TRBJ2-1; tentatively, D is TRBD2 (6 bases). V was clipped by 0 bases and J by 4 bases, with 17 bases between them. This CDR3 spans 17 amino acids. CDR1 is SGHRS, CDR2 YFSETQ, per germline.